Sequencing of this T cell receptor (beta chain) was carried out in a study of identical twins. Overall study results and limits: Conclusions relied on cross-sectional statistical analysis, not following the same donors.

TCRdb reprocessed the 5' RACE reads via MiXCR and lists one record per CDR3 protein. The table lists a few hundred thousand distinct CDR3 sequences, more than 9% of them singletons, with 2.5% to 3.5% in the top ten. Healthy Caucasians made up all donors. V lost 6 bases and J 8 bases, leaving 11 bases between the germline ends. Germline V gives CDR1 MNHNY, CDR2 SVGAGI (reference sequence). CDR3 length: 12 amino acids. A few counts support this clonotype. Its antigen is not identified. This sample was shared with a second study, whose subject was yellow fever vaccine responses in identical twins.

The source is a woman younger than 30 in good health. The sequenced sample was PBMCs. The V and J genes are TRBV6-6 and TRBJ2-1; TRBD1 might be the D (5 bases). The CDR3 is CASRGQGDEQFF. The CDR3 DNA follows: TGTGCCAGCAGGGGGCAGGGCGATGAGCAGTTCTTC.